The source of this TCR beta chain is a study of neurological immune-mediated disorders. Synthesis of cDNA used 5'RACE (with 10-nucleotide random UMIs). In every sequencing run, more than 160 million TCR-beta sequences were generated from 15-18 subjects. TCRdb called the 5' RACE reads again in MiXCR, with one record for every CDR3 protein. The sample consists of tens of thousands of distinct CDR3 sequences, roughly 10% of them appearing once. Time point in this sample: longitudinal time-point 1 (baseline). Source material was 2 million unsorted PBMCs, stored at -80 °C in RNAlater. Sequenced material: PBMCs. The receptor was isolated from a male donor with HTLV-1-associated myelopathy (HAM/TSP).

CDR3 coding DNA: TGTGCCAGCAGTTCGATCACTGATGAGCAGTACTTC. This gives the protein CASSSITDEQYF. This chain uses TRBV28 with TRBJ2-7; D gene uncertain. V lost 4 bases and J 7 bases, leaving 11 bases between the germline ends. Germline loops: CDR1 MDHEN, CDR2 SYDVKM. This CDR3 has 12 residues.